This TCR beta chain was sequenced in a study of OX40 agonist ivuxolimab in advanced cancers. About this clone: The antigen is undetermined.

Germline-derived CDR1 and CDR2 are KGHSH and LQKENI. After removal of 8 bases from V and 3 bases from J, the junction contained 9 bases not matched to a gene. This CDR3 comprises 14 residues. Whole-study results and caveats: More expanded clones were found, on average, in CD8+ than in CD4+ T cells. In a subset of nonresponders, normalized T-cell clonal expansion was also low.

Using immunoSEQ multiplex PCR, the repertoire was profiled, and TCRdb retains in-frame clones only, with some absent. The sample holds approximately 94,000 clones, 85% to 95% seen once. V and J are TRBV18 and TRBJ2-7; 8 bases match TRBD1. The sequence was obtained from an adult with an advanced solid tumor such as melanoma, head and neck, liver or kidney cancer. Here the sequenced sample was CD4+ or CD8+ T cells sorted from blood, taken in a trial of the OX40 agonist ivuxolimab. CDR3 sequence (DNA): TGTGCCAGCGCTACCCAGGGGGCCAACTACGAGCAGTACTTC. Protein sequence: CASATQGANYEQYF.